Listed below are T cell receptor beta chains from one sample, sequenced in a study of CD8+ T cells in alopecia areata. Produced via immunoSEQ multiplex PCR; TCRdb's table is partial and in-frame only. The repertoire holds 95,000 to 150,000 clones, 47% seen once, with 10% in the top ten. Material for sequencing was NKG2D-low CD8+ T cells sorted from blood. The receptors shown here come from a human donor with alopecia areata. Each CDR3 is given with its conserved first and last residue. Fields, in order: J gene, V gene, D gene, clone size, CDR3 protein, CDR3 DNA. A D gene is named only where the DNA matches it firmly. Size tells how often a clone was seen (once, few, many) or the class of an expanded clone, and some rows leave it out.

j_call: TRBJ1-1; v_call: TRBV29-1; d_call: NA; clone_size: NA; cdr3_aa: CSTSRGPGEAFF; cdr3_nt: TGCAGCACTTCTAGGGGCCCGGGGGAAGCTTTCTTT
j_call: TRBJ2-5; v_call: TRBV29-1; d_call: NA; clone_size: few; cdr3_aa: CSVVLPVQQETQYF; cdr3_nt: TGCAGCGTTGTGTTGCCCGTACAACAAGAGACCCAGTACTTC
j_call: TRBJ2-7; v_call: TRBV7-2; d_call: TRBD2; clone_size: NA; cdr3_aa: CASSSGLAAYEQYF; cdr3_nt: TGTGCCAGCAGCTCGGGACTAGCGGCCTACGAGCAGTACTTC
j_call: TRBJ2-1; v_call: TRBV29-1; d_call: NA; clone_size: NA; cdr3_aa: CSVDTGDYNEQFF; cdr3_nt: TGCAGCGTTGATACAGGAGACTACAATGAGCAGTTCTTC
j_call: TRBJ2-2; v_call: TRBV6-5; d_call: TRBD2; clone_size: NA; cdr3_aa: CASSYGRGTGELFF; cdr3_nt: TGTGCCAGCAGTTACGGGCGGGGGACCGGGGAGCTGTTTTTT
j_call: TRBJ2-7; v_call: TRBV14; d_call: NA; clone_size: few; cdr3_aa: CASSQGEGQYF; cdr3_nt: TGTGCCAGCAGCCAGGGGGAAGGTCAGTACTTC
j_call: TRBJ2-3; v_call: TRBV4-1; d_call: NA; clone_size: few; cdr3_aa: CASSQPGLSTDTQYF; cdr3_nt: TGCGCCAGCAGCCAACCGGGACTGAGCACAGATACGCAGTATTTT
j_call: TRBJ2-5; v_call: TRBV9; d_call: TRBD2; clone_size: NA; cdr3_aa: CASSVTSGIGTQYF; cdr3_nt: TGTGCCAGCAGCGTAACTAGCGGGATTGGGACCCAGTACTTC
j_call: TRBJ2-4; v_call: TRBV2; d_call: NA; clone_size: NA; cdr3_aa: CASNLWSRGTKNIQYF; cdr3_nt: TGTGCCAGCAACCTCTGGAGTAGGGGGACCAAAAACATTCAGTACTTC
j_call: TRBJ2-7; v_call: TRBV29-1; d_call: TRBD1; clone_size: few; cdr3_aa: CSVERQGGSYEQYF; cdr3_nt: TGCAGCGTTGAGAGACAGGGGGGATCCTACGAGCAGTACTTC
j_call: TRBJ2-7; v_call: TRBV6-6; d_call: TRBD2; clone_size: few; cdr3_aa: CASSSREVYEQYF; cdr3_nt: TGTGCCAGCAGTTCTCGGGAGGTCTACGAGCAGTACTTC
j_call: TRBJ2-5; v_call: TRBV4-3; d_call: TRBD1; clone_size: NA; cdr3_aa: CASSQGVGQGETQYF; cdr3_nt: TGCGCCAGCAGCCAAGGAGTGGGACAGGGTGAGACCCAGTACTTC
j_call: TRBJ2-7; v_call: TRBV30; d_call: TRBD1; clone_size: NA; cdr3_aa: CAWNRGAMYEQYF; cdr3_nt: TGTGCCTGGAACAGGGGCGCGATGTACGAGCAGTACTTC
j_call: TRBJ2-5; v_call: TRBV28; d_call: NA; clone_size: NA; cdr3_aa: CASTSSEKGYGQETQYF; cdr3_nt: TGTGCCAGCACCTCTAGCGAGAAGGGGTACGGCCAAGAGACCCAGTACTTC
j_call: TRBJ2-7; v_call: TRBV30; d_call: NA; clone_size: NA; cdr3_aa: CAWSRTRTEQYF; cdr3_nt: TGTGCCTGGAGCCGCACAAGGACCGAGCAGTACTTC
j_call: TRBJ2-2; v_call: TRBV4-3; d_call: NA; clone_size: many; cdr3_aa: CASSQDLTNTGELFF; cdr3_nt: TGCGCCAGCAGCCAAGACCTAACGAACACCGGGGAGCTGTTTTTT
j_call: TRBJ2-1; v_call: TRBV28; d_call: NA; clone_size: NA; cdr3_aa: CASSEEQNQFF; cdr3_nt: TGTGCCAGCAGTGAGGAGCAGAACCAGTTCTTC
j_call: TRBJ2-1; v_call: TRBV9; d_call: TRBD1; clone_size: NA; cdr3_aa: CASSATGDNEQFF; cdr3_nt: TGTGCCAGCAGCGCCACAGGGGACAATGAGCAGTTCTTC
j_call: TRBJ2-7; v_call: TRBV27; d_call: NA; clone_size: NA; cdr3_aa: CASSFRGGNEQYF; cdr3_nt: TGTGCCAGCAGTTTCCGTGGGGGTAACGAGCAGTACTTC
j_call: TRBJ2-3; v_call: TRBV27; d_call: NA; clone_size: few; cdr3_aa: CASSPDGTDTQYF; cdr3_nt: TGTGCCAGCAGTCCGGACGGCACAGATACGCAGTATTTT
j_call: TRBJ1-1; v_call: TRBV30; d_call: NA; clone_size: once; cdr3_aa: CAWSVGGNTEAFF; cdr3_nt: TGTGCCTGGAGTGTCGGAGGAAACACTGAAGCTTTCTTT
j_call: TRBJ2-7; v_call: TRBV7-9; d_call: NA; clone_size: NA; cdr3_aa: CASSLGASSYEQYF; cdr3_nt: TGTGCCAGCAGCTTAGGGGCCAGCTCCTACGAGCAGTACTTC